The 5 T cell receptor beta chains below all came from one sample that was sequenced in a study of regulatory T cells in long-lasting Graves disease. Arm-PCR of CDR3 regions with iRepertoire HTBI primers generated TCR beta libraries. TCRdb reprocessed the multiplex PCR reads via MiXCR and lists one record per CDR3 protein. The sample yields hundreds of thousands of distinct CDR3 sequences, 30% seen once. Time point defined: persistent/refractory GD, antithyroid drugs over 5 years with positive TRAb. TCR sequences were obtained from RNA taken from PBMCs. The material was peripheral blood mononuclear cells (PBMCs), obtained when the disease was refractory, from a patient treated with antithyroid drugs. The receptor source for this set is a female donor with Graves disease.

The chain combines TRBV2 with TRBJ1-1; D possibly corresponds to TRBD1 (5 bases). V was trimmed by 6 bases and J by 6 bases, leaving 8 bases between them. The CDR3 loop spans 11 amino acids. Germline CDR1 reads SNHLY; CDR2 reads FYNNEI. The CDR3 region has the DNA TGTGCCAGCAGGATGGGGGCTGAAGCTTTCTTT. It encodes CASRMGAEAFF.

This clonotype was observed many times. The chain recombines TRBV28 with TRBJ1-5; D uncertain. Germline CDR1 MDHEN, CDR2 SYDVKM. V lost 6 bases, J lost 4 bases, and 10 bases lay in between. The CDR3 covers 13 residues. The CDR3 region has the DNA TGTGCCAGCAGCTTCGGAGGTAATCAGCCCCAGCATTTT. This encodes CASSFGGNQPQHF.

This clonotype appeared once. The chain employs TRBV11-2 and TRBJ2-2; TRBD1 agrees at 7 bases. Germline V lookup: CDR1 SGHAT, CDR2 FQNNGV. V gave up 0 bases and J gave up 5 bases; unmatched junction bases: 9. This CDR3 is 17 amino acids long. In DNA form, the CDR3 reads TGTGCCAGCAGCTTAGATCTAAGTAGGGGGCGGACCGGGGAGCTGTTTTTT. It encodes CASSLDLSRGRTGELFF.

This chain uses TRBV28 with TRBJ2-7; TRBD1 agrees at 9 bases. The germline CDR1 and CDR2 sequences are MDHEN and SYDVKM. This CDR3 has 18 residues. V dropped 3 bases and J dropped 1; count of bases not matched to a gene: 13. CDR3 DNA: TGTGCCAGCAGTTTCACGGGAACAGGGGGCGCGGGATCCTACGAGCAGTACTTC. This codes for CASSFTGTGGAGSYEQYF.

The table lists this clonotype with a few counts. The rearrangement links TRBV19 to TRBJ2-5, with 10 bases that match TRBD2. This CDR3 spans 16 amino acids. With 3 bases clipped from V and 5 bases from J, the junction kept 9 bases outside the gene matches. From germline, CDR1 is LNHDA and CDR2 SQIVND (reference sequence). Here the CDR3 reads CASSIRPSGSGETQYF. For the CDR3, the DNA is TGTGCCAGTAGTATTCGGCCTAGCGGGAGTGGGGAGACCCAGTACTTC.